These T cell receptor beta chains were read from a single sample in a study of identical twins. TCRdb called the 5' RACE reads again in MiXCR, with one record for every CDR3 protein. The sample gives about 570,000 distinct CDR3 sequences, nearly 10% of which show up once; around 3.1% is in the top ten. These same data were also listed under a study on yellow fever vaccine responses in identical twins.

Source material: PBMCs. The receptor set was obtained from a woman between 18 and 29 years old in good health. Both conserved end residues are part of each CDR3. D genes are given only for firm matches. Clone size is stated in some rows and not others, as once, few, many or a class when expanded.

cdr3_nt cdr3_aa clone_size j_call d_call v_call
TGTGCCAGCAGGGGAGCCCTTACCTACGAGCAGTACTTC CASRGALTYEQYF few TRBJ2-7 - TRBV27
TGCGCCAGCAGCTTTGAGACAGGACCCGAGCAGTACTTC CASSFETGPEQYF - TRBJ2-7 - TRBV5-1
TGTGCCAGCAGCTTAGGGCTAGGGGTCGCCAATACGCAGTATTTT CASSLGLGVANTQYF few TRBJ2-3 - TRBV7-2
TGTGCCAGCAGCTTAGCCATTGGGGGGGTAGCGGGCCTCTCCTACAATGAGCAGTTCTTC CASSLAIGGVAGLSYNEQFF few TRBJ2-1 TRBD2 TRBV7-6
TGTGCCAGCAGCTTGAAGGCGCTAGGGCAGACGAACACCGGGGAGCTGTTTTTT CASSLKALGQTNTGELFF few TRBJ2-2 - TRBV5-5
TGTGCCATCAGTGAGCGGCTAGCGGGAGACACCGATACGCAGTATTTT CAISERLAGDTDTQYF few TRBJ2-3 TRBD2 TRBV10-3
TGTGCCATCAGTGAAAGGGGACAGGGAGGGATGGGCTACACCTTC CAISERGQGGMGYTF few TRBJ1-2 TRBD1 TRBV10-3
TGTGCCAGCCACGCTAGCGGGGGGAACAATGAGCAGTTCTTC CASHASGGNNEQFF few TRBJ2-1 TRBD2 TRBV12-3/TRBV12-4
TGTGCCACCAGTGACGTTTACCGAAACCAAGAGACCCAGTACTTC CATSDVYRNQETQYF many TRBJ2-5 - TRBV24-1
TGTGCCAGCAGTGAATCGGGACTAGCTCTAGAGACCCAGTACTTC CASSESGLALETQYF few TRBJ2-5 TRBD2 TRBV2
TGCAGCGTCATTGATAGCGGGGTGGGGTGGAAGTTCTTC CSVIDSGVGWKFF - TRBJ2-1 TRBD2 TRBV29-1
TGTGCCAGCAGTGTGAGGGGGCGCGCCCTCACAGATACGCAGTATTTT CASSVRGRALTDTQYF - TRBJ2-3 TRBD1 TRBV3-1
TGTGCCAGCAGCTTGGTGAGGGATTGGGAGACCCAGTACTTC CASSLVRDWETQYF - TRBJ2-5 - TRBV5-6
TGTGCCAGCAGCTTATGGGCCAATGAGCAGTTCTTC CASSLWANEQFF many TRBJ2-1 - TRBV7-6